The T cell receptor (beta chain) under discussion was sequenced for a study of blood T cell repertoires in COVID-19. As for the study in general: The samples span acute and convalescent COVID-19 from the United States, Italy and Spain. Sources were T cells, B-cell-depleted T cells, or PBMCs; the material itself was cDNA or gDNA.

In this sample, this clone turned up a few times. Germline-derived CDR1 and CDR2 are SGHNT and YYREEE (reference sequence). The CDR3 extends over 14 amino acids. Trimming cost V 4 bases and J 6 bases; bases outside gene matches: 9. Original handling: Reference gene primer amplification gave nucleated cell count estimates. The method was immunoSEQ multiplex PCR; TCRdb's version includes in-frame clones alone and lacks a portion of them. V, J and clone size were drawn from that table, and D and trimming were deduced from the DNA. The data show some 180,000 clones, more than 70% seen once. The TCR sequence derives from an older woman with acute or convalescent COVID-19. The chain links TRBV5-4 to TRBJ1-2; 7 bases match TRBD1. The source material was peripheral blood. The CDR3 nucleotides read TGTGCCAGCAGCACTACTCAGGACAGGCATGGCTACACCTTC. Amino acid sequence: CASSTTQDRHGYTF.